This T cell receptor beta chain was recovered during a study of control samples from healthy donors and cancer patients (dated by TCRdb to the early 2020s). The method was the immunoSEQ multiplex PCR assay. TCRdb stores this immuneACCESS table with in-frame sequences only. Part of the clones is absent; in the studies checked, under half of the shortfall reflects unresolved V genes, and no reason is known for the rest. The sample table shows more than 95,000 clones, and about 87% are seen once. Around 3% of the sample is held by the ten biggest clonotypes. Including cysteine and phenylalanine, the CDR3 has 14 amino acids. Only the CDR3 part of the read is kept: 42 bases, read in frame from the first base. The germline V gene yields SGHTA for CDR1 and FQGNSA for CDR2. After removal of 1 base from V and 6 bases from J, the junction retains 4 bases not matched to a gene. This clone was detected only a few times. There is no known antigen for this receptor. Base qualities are missing; no much larger clone stands one base away.

Material: blood. Rearrangement joined TRBV7-2 to TRBJ2-3, with 7 bases aligning to TRBD2. The receptor was isolated from a man between 60 and 70 years old in good health. The CDR3 protein is CASSLGGGWDTQYF. The bases are TGTGCCAGCAGCTTAGGGGGAGGGTGGGATACGCAGTATTTT.